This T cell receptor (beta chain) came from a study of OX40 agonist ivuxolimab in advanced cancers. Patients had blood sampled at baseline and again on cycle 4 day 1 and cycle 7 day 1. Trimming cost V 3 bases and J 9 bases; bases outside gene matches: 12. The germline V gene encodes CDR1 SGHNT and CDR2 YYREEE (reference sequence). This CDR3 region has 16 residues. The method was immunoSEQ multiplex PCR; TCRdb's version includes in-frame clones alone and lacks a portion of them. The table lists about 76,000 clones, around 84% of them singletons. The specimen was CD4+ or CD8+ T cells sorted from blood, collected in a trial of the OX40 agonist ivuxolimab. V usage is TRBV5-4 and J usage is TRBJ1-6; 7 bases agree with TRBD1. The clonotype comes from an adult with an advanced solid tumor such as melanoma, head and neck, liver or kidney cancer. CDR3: CASSSSGTANSSPLHF. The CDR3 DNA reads TGTGCCAGCAGCTCGAGTGGGACAGCGAATAGTTCACCCCTCCACTTT.